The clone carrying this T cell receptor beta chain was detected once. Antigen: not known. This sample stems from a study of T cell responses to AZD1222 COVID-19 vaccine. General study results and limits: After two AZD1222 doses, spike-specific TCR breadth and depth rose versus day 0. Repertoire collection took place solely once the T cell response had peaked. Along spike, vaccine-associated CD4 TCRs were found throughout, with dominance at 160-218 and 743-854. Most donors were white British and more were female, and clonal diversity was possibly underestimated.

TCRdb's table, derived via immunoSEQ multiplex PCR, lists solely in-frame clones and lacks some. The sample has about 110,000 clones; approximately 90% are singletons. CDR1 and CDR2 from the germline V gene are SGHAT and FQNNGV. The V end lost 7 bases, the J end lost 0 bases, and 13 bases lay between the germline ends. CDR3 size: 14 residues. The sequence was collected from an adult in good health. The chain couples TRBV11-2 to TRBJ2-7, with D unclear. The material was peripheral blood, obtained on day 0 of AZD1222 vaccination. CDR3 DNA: TGTGCCAGCACCTTGGGTCATAGCTCCTACGAGCAGTACTTC. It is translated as CASTLGHSSYEQYF.